These 21 T cell receptor beta chains share one sample of origin, sequenced in a study of blood T cell repertoires in COVID-19. Clones were read by immunoSEQ multiplex PCR, and TCRdb kept only the in-frame ones, dropping some. The table lists some 150,000 clones, approximately 80% of them singletons. The material sequenced was peripheral blood. Every receptor here comes from a woman between 35 and 50 years old with active or convalescent COVID-19.

The rearrangement links TRBV6-1 to TRBJ1-6; perhaps TRBD1 as D (5 bases). Per germline, CDR1 MNHNS and CDR2 SASEGT. V shed 1 base and J shed 8 bases, with 12 bases lying between them. The CDR3 runs 15 residues. CDR3 coding DNA: TGTGCCAGCAGTGAAGGAAGGACACGGTATTCACCCCTCCACTTT. Translated: CASSEGRTRYSPLHF.

This chain connects TRBV19 to TRBJ2-7; a weak D match, TRBD2 (6 bases). V was trimmed by 9 bases and J by 0 bases, leaving 21 bases between them. Germline V lookup: CDR1 LNHDA, CDR2 SQIVND (reference sequence). The CDR3 consists of 16 residues. Here the CDR3 reads CASTPRQGSGSYEQYF. CDR3 bases: TGTGCCAGCACGCCTAGGCAGGGTAGCGGCTCCTACGAGCAGTACTTC.

J is TRBJ2-1 and V is TRBV28; TRBD2 is a possible D gene (6 bases). The CDR3 sequence is 21 residues long. Trimming left V 5 bases short and J 6 bases short, with 35 bases between. The V gene's germline CDR1 is MDHEN and CDR2 SYDVKM. CDR3 in amino acids: CASSGLIRDPVGAGLLNEQFF. The CDR3, as DNA: TGTGCCAGCAGTGGACTTATCCGGGACCCGGTTGGAGCGGGCCTTCTCAATGAGCAGTTCTTC.

The chain uses TRBV7-6 and TRBJ1-1; TRBD1 might be the D (6 bases). The CDR3 loop spans 15 amino acids. Per the germline V gene, CDR1 is SGHVS and CDR2 is FNYEAQ. V was cut by 5 bases and J by 3 bases, with 16 bases left in between. In DNA form, the CDR3 reads TGTGCCAGCAGCCCAACAGGGATAGGTCACACTGAAGCTTTCTTT. As protein: CASSPTGIGHTEAFF.

This sequence joins TRBV28 and TRBJ1-2; D remains unclear. V lost 6 bases, J lost 3 bases, and 14 bases lay in between. The length of the CDR3 is 14 residues. Germline CDR1 MDHEN, CDR2 SYDVKM. This CDR3 reads CASSPLGRDYGYTF. The CDR3 region has the DNA TGTGCCAGCAGCCCACTCGGGAGGGACTATGGCTACACCTTC.

The V gene is TRBV21-1, the J gene TRBJ1-1; TRBD1 is taken as the D call from the table, unchecked against the DNA. TRBV21-1 is shown as a pseudogene. This CDR3 comprises 18 residues. The CDR3 sequence: CASSKAKIETGVNTEAFF. CDR3 nucleotides: TGTGCCAGCAGCAAAGCGAAAATAGAGACAGGGGTAAACACTGAAGCTTTCTTT.

V gene TRBV7-9 combines with J gene TRBJ1-6, with D possibly being TRBD1 (6 bases). CDR1 is SEHNR, CDR2 FQNEAQ, per germline (reference sequence). Deletions cut 1 base from V and 9 bases from J, with 10 bases between. CDR3 length: 14 amino acids. CDR3 residues: CASSLGQAASPLHF. As DNA, the CDR3 is TGTGCCAGCAGCTTAGGACAGGCGGCTTCACCCCTCCACTTT.

The chain uses TRBV9 and TRBJ2-2; 15 nucleotides match TRBD2. Germline CDR1 SGDLS, CDR2 YYNGEE. V shed 1 base and J 6 bases; nucleotides not matched to a gene: 1. The CDR3 is made up of 16 amino acids. This CDR3 is CASSVRTSGRAGELFF. For the CDR3, the DNA is TGTGCCAGCAGCGTAAGGACTAGCGGGAGGGCCGGGGAGCTGTTTTTT.

The chain couples TRBV5-4 to TRBJ2-5; 12 nucleotides line up with TRBD2. The V segment lost 0 bases and the J segment 5 bases; nucleotides outside the gene matches: 8. Germline V gene lookup returns CDR1 SGHNT and CDR2 YYREEE (reference sequence). The CDR3 contains 17 residues. This chain's CDR3 is CASSLGASGGALETQYF. Written as DNA, the CDR3 is TGTGCCAGCAGCTTGGGGGCTAGCGGGGGGGCCTTGGAGACCCAGTACTTC.

The rearrangement uses TRBV11-2 and TRBJ2-7; a weak D match, TRBD2 (5 bases). V lost 1 base and J 2 bases, leaving 15 bases between the germline ends. This CDR3 has 16 amino acids. Germline V gene lookup returns CDR1 SGHAT and CDR2 FQNNGV. CDR3 amino acids: CASSLAGGLRAYEQYF. CDR3 coding DNA: TGTGCCAGCAGCTTAGCCGGCGGGCTGAGGGCCTACGAGCAGTACTTC.

V usage is TRBV7-2 and J usage is TRBJ2-4; D is ambiguous. Trimming stripped 5 bases from V and 9 bases from J, with 17 bases between. This CDR3 is built from 14 residues. From germline, CDR1 is SGHTA and CDR2 FQGNSA. CDR3 region: CASSPSARLPIQYF. Here the CDR3 DNA reads TGTGCCAGCAGCCCGTCGGCGAGGCTTCCCATTCAGTACTTC.

This clone showed up just a few times. The chain employs TRBV9 and TRBJ2-1; 11 positions agree with TRBD2. The trim removed 3 bases at V and 8 bases at J, leaving 10 bases unmatched. CDR1 is SGDLS and CDR2 is YYNGEE in the germline V gene. The CDR3 sequence is 16 residues long. The CDR3 DNA sequence: TGTGCCAGCAGCGCGGAACTAGCGGGAGTAATCTATGAGCAGTTCTTC. Its translation is CASSAELAGVIYEQFF. Drawing the rest from reference TRBV9 and TRBJ2-1, the complete variable domain is DSGVTQTPKHLITATGQRVTLRCSPRSGDLSVYWYQQSLDQGLQFLIQYYNGEERAKGNILERFSAQQFPDLHSELNLSSLELGDSALYFCASSAELAGVIYEQFFGPGTRLTVL.

About this clone: Other DNA sequences within the sample encode an identical CDR3. The chain employs TRBV7-2 and TRBJ2-7; 11 nucleotides line up with TRBD2. From germline, CDR1 is SGHTA and CDR2 FQGNSA. V was pared by 1 base and J by 1 base, with 0 bases of the junction left unmatched. This CDR3 spans 15 amino acids. The CDR3 DNA sequence: TGTGCCAGCAGCTTAGGACTAGCGGGGTCCTACGAGCAGTACTTC. This encodes CASSLGLAGSYEQYF. Full variable domain (missing parts from reference TRBV7-2 and TRBJ2-7): GAGVSQSPSNKVTEKGKDVELRCDPISGHTALYWYRQSLGQGLEFLIYFQGNSAPDKSGLPSDRFSAERTGGSVSTLTIQRTQQEDSAVYLCASSLGLAGSYEQYFGPGTRLTVT.

The V gene is TRBV28, the J gene TRBJ2-2; D call uncertain. The CDR3 covers 12 residues. The ends were cut back, 4 bases at V and 5 bases at J, with 5 bases in the middle. Germline assignment: CDR1 MDHEN and CDR2 SYDVKM. CDR3 amino acids: CASSWATGELFF. CDR3 nucleotides: TGTGCCAGCAGTTGGGCTACCGGGGAGCTGTTTTTT.

This clone has just a few counts. J is TRBJ1-4 and V is TRBV28; TRBD1 aligns across 9 bases. The V gene's germline CDR1 is MDHEN and CDR2 SYDVKM. This CDR3 region has 17 residues. The junction had 12 bases not matched to a gene; V was cut back by 8 bases and J by 2 bases. CDR3 residues: CASCTAGQGRTNEKLFF. CDR3 DNA sequence: TGTGCCAGCTGTACCGCCGGACAGGGGAGGACTAATGAAAAACTGTTTTTT.

The chain couples TRBV18 to TRBJ1-6, with 9 bases matching TRBD1. This CDR3 spans 20 amino acids. The germline gives CDR1 KGHSH, CDR2 LQKENI. Losses at the gene ends were 0 bases for V and 2 bases for J; bases not matched to a gene: 11. CDR3 DNA sequence: TGTGCCAGCTCACCACCTCCGGGACAGGGAAATCCAACCTATAATTCACCCCTCCACTTT. Its translation is CASSPPPGQGNPTYNSPLHF. Drawing the rest from reference TRBV18 and TRBJ1-6, the complete variable domain is NAGVMQNPRHLVRRRGQEARLRCSPMKGHSHVYWYRQLPEEGLKFMVYLQKENIIDESGMPKERFSAEFPKEGPSILRIQQVVRGDSAAYFCASSPPPGQGNPTYNSPLHFGNGTRLTVT.

The chain carries TRBV19 and TRBJ1-6; D remains ambiguous. This CDR3 region has 15 residues. With 10 bases removed from V and 5 bases from J, the gap between germline ends came to 18 bases. Per germline, CDR1 LNHDA and CDR2 SQIVND (reference sequence). This chain's CDR3 is CATAGGVSDNSPLHF. In DNA, the CDR3 is TGTGCCACAGCTGGAGGAGTATCGGATAATTCACCCCTCCACTTT.

This chain connects TRBV4-3 to TRBJ2-1, with 11 nucleotides matching TRBD2. The junction had 10 bases not matched to a gene; V was cut back by 4 bases and J by 8 bases. Per germline, CDR1 LGHNA and CDR2 YSLEER. The CDR3 is 16 residues long. The chain's CDR3 is CASSPSLLAGVDEQFF. For the CDR3, the DNA is TGCGCCAGCAGCCCCAGCCTACTAGCGGGAGTGGATGAGCAGTTCTTC.

The chain employs TRBV15 and TRBJ2-3; 10 positions match TRBD2. The CDR3 is 16 amino acids. Germline V CDR1 and CDR2: LNHNV, YYDKDF (reference sequence). Germline trimming cut 5 bases from V and 1 base from J; bases unmatched to any gene: 6. The CDR3 nucleotides read TGTGCCACCAGCCGCCGACTAGCGGGCCGCACAGATACGCAGTATTTT. It yields the protein CATSRRLAGRTDTQYF. Using reference TRBV15 and TRBJ2-3 for the parts outside the CDR3, the full variable domain is DAMVIQNPRYQVTQFGKPVTLSCSQTLNHNVMYWYQQKSSQAPKLLFHYYDKDFNNEADTPDNFQSRRPNTSFCFLDIRSPGLGDTAMYLCATSRRLAGRTDTQYFGPGTRLTVL.

The chain links TRBV5-1 to TRBJ2-1, with 10 bases lining up with TRBD2. The V and J ends lost 3 bases and 3 bases, in that order; junction bases with no gene match: 0. CDR1 and CDR2 from the germline V gene are SGHRS and YFSETQ. The CDR3 runs 14 residues. CDR3 loop: CASSWTSGYNEQFF. DNA of the CDR3: TGCGCCAGCAGCTGGACTAGCGGCTACAATGAGCAGTTCTTC.

As concerns this clone: Since a much larger clone is just one base distant, this may be a read error. The chain joins TRBV27 to TRBJ2-2; 12 nucleotides match TRBD1. The CDR3 has 15 amino acids. Trimming removed 5 bases from V and 2 bases from J; junction bases left unmatched: 0. Germline CDR1 is MNHEY and CDR2 is SMNVEV (reference sequence). The CDR3 region is CASSGTGGNTGELFF. The CDR3 DNA follows: TGTGCCAGCAGTGGGACAGGGGGCAACACCGGGGAGCTGTTTTTT.